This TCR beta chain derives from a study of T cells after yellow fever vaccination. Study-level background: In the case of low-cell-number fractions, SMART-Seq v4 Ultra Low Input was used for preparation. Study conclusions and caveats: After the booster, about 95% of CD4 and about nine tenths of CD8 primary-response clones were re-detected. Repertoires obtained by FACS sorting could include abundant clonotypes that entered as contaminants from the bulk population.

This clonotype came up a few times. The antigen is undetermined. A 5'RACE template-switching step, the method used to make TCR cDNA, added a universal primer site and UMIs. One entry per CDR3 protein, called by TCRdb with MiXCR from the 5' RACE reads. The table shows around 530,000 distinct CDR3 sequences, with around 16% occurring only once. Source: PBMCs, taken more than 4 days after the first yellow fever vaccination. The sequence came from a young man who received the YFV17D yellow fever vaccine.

The chain's CDR3 is CASSQDYASVSGNTIYF. CDR3 coding DNA: TGCGCCAGCAGCCAAGATTACGCCAGCGTCTCTGGAAACACCATATATTTT. The V and J genes are TRBV4-1 and TRBJ1-3; D is unclear. The CDR3 has 17 amino acids. Germline assignment: CDR1 MGHRA and CDR2 YSYEKL. Trimming cost V 0 bases and J 0 bases, with 12 bases left between them.